The 28 T cell receptor beta chains in this list originate from one sample, sequenced in a study of CD8 T cells in Susac syndrome. RNA amounts of about 0.5 to 1 ug underwent reverse transcription with random hexamers. MiXCR, applied by TCRdb to the immunoSEQ multiplex PCR reads, yields one record per CDR3 protein. The sample carries some 120,000 distinct CDR3 sequences, roughly 92% recorded once. Sequenced sample: CD8+ T cells from PBMCs. These receptors came from a human donor in good health.

The J gene is TRBJ1-2, the V gene TRBV9, with TRBD1 identical over 7 bases. The V gene end was trimmed by 3 bases and the J gene end by 0 bases; junction bases not matched to a gene: 11. Germline lookup yields CDR1 SGDLS and CDR2 YYNGEE. CDR3 size: 17 residues. CDR3 nucleotide sequence: TGTGCCAGCAGCGCCCTACCGACAGGGACAGCTAACTATGGCTACACCTTC. Its protein product is CASSALPTGTANYGYTF.

The rearrangement joins TRBV13 to TRBJ2-3; 7 positions agree with TRBD1. The CDR3 runs 12 residues. In germline, CDR1 is PRHDT, CDR2 FYEKMQ (reference sequence). V shed 5 bases, J shed 8 bases, and the junction held 4 bases outside the gene matches. The CDR3 bases are TGTGCCAGCAGCCCCCGACAGGGTACGCAGTATTTT. It translates to CASSPRQGTQYF.

In regard to this clonotype: Relative to the germline gene, one junction end is altered; a read error may explain this. The chain is built from TRBV20-1 and TRBJ2-7; 7 bases line up with TRBD1. The CDR3 loop spans 14 amino acids. Germline lookup yields CDR1 DFQATT and CDR2 SNEGSKA (reference sequence). CDR3 region: CSAGDRENNGGQYF. The CDR3 DNA sequence: TGCAGTGCTGGAGACAGGGAAAACAATGGTGGGCAGTACTTC.

This clonotype was observed a handful of times. V gene TRBV7-3 combines with J gene TRBJ2-1; the match to TRBD2 covers 11 bases. The CDR3 has 16 amino acids. Germline V gives CDR1 SGHTA, CDR2 FQGTGA. J was trimmed by 3 bases and V by 6 bases; bases with no gene match: 7. The CDR3 coding sequence is TGTGCCAGCAGTTTGGGAACTAGCGGGAGCTACAATGAGCAGTTCTTC. Translating it yields CASSLGTSGSYNEQFF.

The chain has TRBV18 and TRBJ1-4; 7 bases align to TRBD1. The CDR3 totals 15 residues. In germline, CDR1 is KGHSH, CDR2 LQKENI. Trimming at V came to 2 bases and at J to 8 bases, leaving 8 bases not matched to a gene. The DNA of the CDR3 is TGTGCCAGCTCACCATCAACAGGGGACGTCGAAAAACTGTTTTTT. This sequence encodes CASSPSTGDVEKLFF.

V and J are TRBV14 and TRBJ2-3, with TRBD1 matching 7 bases. Trimming removed 4 bases from V and 2 bases from J; junction bases left unmatched: 6. The CDR3 length is 15 residues. The germline CDR1 and CDR2 sequences are SGHDN and FVKESK. CDR3 coding DNA: TGTGCCAGCAGCCGCGACAGGGAACCCACAGATACGCAGTATTTT. It codes for CASSRDREPTDTQYF.

V usage is TRBV25-1 and J usage is TRBJ2-5; D is ambiguous. This CDR3 spans 10 amino acids. CDR1 is MGHDK, CDR2 SYGVNS, per germline. V dropped 7 bases and J dropped 4 bases, with 4 bases sitting between them. The CDR3 nucleotides read TGTGCCAGCAAGCGAGAGACCCAGTACTTC. It specifies CASKRETQYF.

This chain uses TRBV7-9 with TRBJ1-1, with a possible D match to TRBD1 (5 bases). The germline CDR1 and CDR2 sequences are SEHNR and FQNEAQ (reference sequence). Trimming took 5 bases from V and 8 from J, leaving 30 bases between them. There are 18 residues in the CDR3. The CDR3: CASSPLGVSVQISAEAFF. The CDR3 region has the DNA TGTGCCAGCAGCCCCTTAGGGGTGTCAGTGCAGATCTCAGCGGAAGCTTTCTTT.

The chain has TRBV5-1 and TRBJ2-7, with TRBD1 identical over 10 bases. The junction had 4 bases not matched to a gene; V was cut back by 4 bases and J by 0 bases. Germline V gene lookup returns CDR1 SGHRS and CDR2 YFSETQ. CDR3 length: 15 amino acids. CDR3 residues: CASSGGQGFSYEQYF. The CDR3 DNA sequence: TGCGCCAGCAGCGGGGGACAGGGGTTCTCCTACGAGCAGTACTTC.

V usage is TRBV3-1 and J usage is TRBJ2-1; 9 bases fit TRBD1. The CDR3 contains 16 residues. CDR1 is LGHDT and CDR2 is YNNKEL in the germline V gene (reference sequence). V was pared by 3 bases and J by 5 bases, with 8 bases of the junction left unmatched. The CDR3: CASSHRTGVVHNEQFF. CDR3 sequence (DNA): TGTGCCAGCAGCCACCGGACAGGGGTAGTCCACAATGAGCAGTTCTTC.

This chain uses TRBV5-4 with TRBJ2-5; 9 nucleotides line up with TRBD1. The germline gives CDR1 SGHNT, CDR2 YYREEE (reference sequence). The CDR3 contains 15 residues. The V gene end was trimmed by 3 bases and the J gene end by 4 bases; junction bases not matched to a gene: 7. The CDR3 loop is CASSSGTGWGETQYF. The CDR3 DNA follows: TGTGCCAGCAGCTCCGGGACAGGGTGGGGAGAGACCCAGTACTTC. Full variable domain (missing parts from reference TRBV5-4 and TRBJ2-5): ETGVTQSPTHLIKTRGQQVTLRCSSQSGHNTVSWYQQALGQGPQFIFQYYREEENGRGNFPPRFSGLQFPNYSSELNVNALELDDSALYLCASSSGTGWGETQYFGPGTRLLVL.

V is TRBV18 and J is TRBJ2-3; 7 bases match TRBD2. CDR1 KGHSH and CDR2 LQKENI come from the germline V gene. Germline trimming cut 3 bases from V and 4 bases from J; bases unmatched to any gene: 10. CDR3 size: 16 residues. The CDR3 coding sequence is TGTGCCAGCTCACCCCGGGGAGGCGGGAGTGCAGATACGCAGTATTTT. It specifies CASSPRGGGSADTQYF. The whole variable domain, filled in from reference TRBV18 and TRBJ2-3, reads NAGVMQNPRHLVRRRGQEARLRCSPMKGHSHVYWYRQLPEEGLKFMVYLQKENIIDESGMPKERFSAEFPKEGPSILRIQQVVRGDSAAYFCASSPRGGGSADTQYFGPGTRLTVL.

This chain links TRBV7-9 with TRBJ2-3, with 13 bases matching TRBD2. The CDR3 runs 19 residues. Germline loops: CDR1 SEHNR, CDR2 FQNEAQ (reference sequence). Trimming at V came to 5 bases and at J to 1 base, leaving 12 bases not matched to a gene. CDR3: CASSDSPGTSGTRTDTQYF. CDR3 in DNA: TGTGCCAGCAGCGATTCTCCCGGGACTAGCGGGACGCGCACAGATACGCAGTATTTT.

This rearrangement joins TRBV2 to TRBJ1-4; 7 bases match TRBD1. Germline V gene lookup returns CDR1 SNHLY and CDR2 FYNNEI. The CDR3 runs to 15 residues. The V and J ends lost 6 bases and 5 bases, in that order; junction bases with no gene match: 9. CDR3 coding DNA: TGTGCCAGCAGGCCCGGGACAGCCATCAATGAAAAACTGTTTTTT. Translated: CASRPGTAINEKLFF. Based on the CDR3 plus reference TRBV2 and TRBJ1-4, the full variable domain is EPEVTQTPSHQVTQMGQEVILRCVPISNHLYFYWYRQILGQKVEFLVSFYNNEISEKSEIFDDQFSVERPDGSNFTLKIRSTKLEDSAMYFCASRPGTAINEKLFFGSGTQLSVL.

The gene calls are TRBV5-4 and TRBJ2-7; D not certain. CDR1 is SGHNT and CDR2 is YYREEE in the germline V gene (reference sequence). Trimming cost V 1 base and J 0 bases, with 8 bases left between them. This CDR3 is 14 amino acids long. The CDR3 reads CASSLSDLSYEQYF. In DNA form, the CDR3 reads TGTGCCAGCAGCTTGTCCGACCTCTCCTACGAGCAGTACTTC.

This chain connects TRBV14 to TRBJ2-1; D unresolved. V was pared by 9 bases and J by 0 bases, with 15 bases between. The CDR3 contains 15 residues. Germline lookup yields CDR1 SGHDN and CDR2 FVKESK. The CDR3 sequence is CASGRLASSYNEQFF. DNA of the CDR3: TGTGCCAGTGGGCGTTTGGCTAGCTCCTACAATGAGCAGTTCTTC.

The gene calls are TRBV7-2 and TRBJ2-3; D possibly corresponds to TRBD2 (5 bases). V lost 6 bases, J lost 0 bases, and 7 bases lay in between. The CDR3 has 13 amino acids. The germline CDR1 and CDR2 sequences are SGHTA and FQGNSA. CDR3 amino acids: CASRRTSTDTQYF. The CDR3 DNA reads TGTGCCAGCAGACGGACTAGCACAGATACGCAGTATTTT.

This clonotype was seen a handful of times. The gene calls are TRBV7-2 and TRBJ1-2; no definite D call. There are 15 residues in the CDR3. Germline V lookup: CDR1 SGHTA, CDR2 FQGNSA. The V and J ends lost 1 base and 5 bases respectively, with 14 bases between them. Written as DNA, the CDR3 is TGTGCCAGCAGCTTAGAGTTAAGGGAATCGTATGGCTACACCTTC. Its protein product is CASSLELRESYGYTF.

The rearrangement uses TRBV30 and TRBJ2-1, with D unresolved. Trimming cost V 4 bases and J 4 bases, with 8 bases left between them. Per the germline V gene, CDR1 is GTSNPN and CDR2 is SVGIG (reference sequence). The CDR3 consists of 12 residues. The chain's CDR3 is CAWTVGYNEQFF. The DNA of the CDR3 is TGTGCCTGGACGGTAGGGTACAATGAGCAGTTCTTC. The whole variable domain, filled in from reference TRBV30 and TRBJ2-1, reads SQTIHQWPATLVQPVGSPLSLECTVEGTSNPNLYWYRQAAGRGLQLLFYSVGIGQISSEVPQNLSASRPQDRQFILSSKKLLLSDSGFYLCAWTVGYNEQFFGPGTRLTVL.

The chain couples TRBV7-3 to TRBJ2-3; a weak D match, TRBD1 (6 bases). Germline V gene sequence: CDR1 SGHTA, CDR2 FQGTGA. The CDR3 sequence is 16 residues long. V was shortened by 3 bases and J by 2 bases, with 15 bases between the two germline ends. CDR3 in amino acids: CASSLYPPGATDTQYF. CDR3 sequence (DNA): TGTGCCAGCAGCTTGTACCCGCCAGGGGCCACAGATACGCAGTATTTT. Based on the CDR3 plus reference TRBV7-3 and TRBJ2-3, the full variable domain is GAGVSQTPSNKVTEKGKYVELRCDPISGHTALYWYRQSLGQGPEFLIYFQGTGAADDSGLPNDRFFAVRPEGSVSTLKIQRTERGDSAVYLCASSLYPPGATDTQYFGPGTRLTVL.

The J gene is TRBJ1-4, the V gene TRBV5-1; the D is unclear. There are 13 residues in the CDR3. Germline CDR1 is SGHRS and CDR2 is YFSETQ. Trimming shortened V by 0 bases and J by 11 bases, and 11 bases separated the two germline ends. As DNA, the CDR3 is TGCGCCAGCAGCTTGGTCGGGGAAGAGAAACTGTTTTTT. This gives the protein CASSLVGEEKLFF.

The chain carries TRBV12-3 or TRBV12-4 and TRBJ2-5; either TRBD1 or TRBD2 may fit D (5 bases each). The CDR3 consists of 12 residues. The V end was cut by 8 bases, the J end by 12 bases, with 19 bases between. Written as DNA, the CDR3 is TGTGCCAGCCGCCGAGGGACGGAAGCGGAGTACTTC. It codes for CASRRGTEAEYF.

The V call is TRBV11-2, the J call TRBJ1-1; TRBD1 is a possible D gene (5 bases). The CDR3 spans 12 residues. The germline V gene encodes CDR1 SGHAT and CDR2 FQNNGV. Trimming removed 7 bases from V and 4 bases from J, with 10 bases in between. The CDR3 bases are TGTGCCAGCAACTTCGGGGGCACTGAAGCTTTCTTT. It encodes CASNFGGTEAFF. Using reference TRBV11-2 and TRBJ1-1 for the parts outside the CDR3, the full variable domain is EAGVAQSPRYKIIEKRQSVAFWCNPISGHATLYWYQQILGQGPKLLIQFQNNGVVDDSQLPKDRFSAERLKGVDSTLKIQPAKLEDSAVYLCASNFGGTEAFFGQGTRLTVV.

The rearrangement links TRBV18 to TRBJ1-2, with a possible D match to TRBD1 (5 bases). The V gene lost 0 bases and the J gene lost 0 bases, with 8 bases spanning the gap. Germline V CDR1 and CDR2: KGHSH, LQKENI. This CDR3 contains 15 residues. The CDR3 nucleotides are TGTGCCAGCTCACCACCCGGGACCTCTAACTATGGCTACACCTTC. Protein product: CASSPPGTSNYGYTF.

This chain links TRBV6-6 with TRBJ2-1; 7 nucleotides line up with TRBD1. The V and J ends lost 6 bases and 8 bases, in that order; junction bases with no gene match: 10. The length of the CDR3 is 14 residues. In germline, CDR1 is MNHNY, CDR2 SVGAGI (reference sequence). The CDR3 bases are TGTGCCAGCAGCCCCCTGGCAGGGGGAGATGAGCAGTTCTTC. Its translation: CASSPLAGGDEQFF.

This clonotype turned up a few times. The V call is TRBV6-6, the J call TRBJ2-1, with 8 bases matching TRBD1. With V trimmed by 0 bases and J by 6 bases, 7 bases remained unmatched. This CDR3 is 16 amino acids long. Per germline, CDR1 MNHNY and CDR2 SVGAGI (reference sequence). The DNA for the CDR3 is TGTGCCAGCAGTTACTCTGGGCAGGGGGCAGCCAATGAGCAGTTCTTC. This translates into CASSYSGQGAANEQFF.

This chain joins TRBV9 and TRBJ2-1; D is possibly TRBD2 (5 bases). Germline-derived CDR1 and CDR2 are SGDLS and YYNGEE. V dropped 4 bases and J dropped 5 bases, with 7 bases sitting between them. The CDR3 runs 12 residues. The CDR3 loop is CASSTRDNEQFF. The CDR3, as DNA: TGTGCCAGCAGCACTAGAGACAATGAGCAGTTCTTC.

This rearrangement joins TRBV6-2 or TRBV6-3 to TRBJ2-6, with 8 positions matching TRBD1. The J segment lost 1 base and the V segment lost 6 bases, leaving 2 bases of the junction unmatched. CDR3 length: 15 residues. CDR1 is MNHEY and CDR2 is SVGEGT in the germline V gene. The DNA for the CDR3 is TGTGCCAGCAGCGACAGGGGTTCTGGGGCCAACGTCCTGACTTTC. This sequence encodes CASSDRGSGANVLTF.